Described below is a single T cell receptor beta chain sequence and its context. The source of the sample is a study of shared clonotypes between healthy human individuals. The V gene end was trimmed by 3 bases and the J gene end by 4 bases; junction bases not matched to a gene: 7. The CDR3 consists of 15 residues. CDR1 SGHTA and CDR2 FQGNSA come from the germline V gene. At a deep level, the assay was run. Sequencing used immunoSEQ multiplex PCR; TCRdb keeps in-frame clones, though not all of them. This table has hundreds of thousands of clones, about 95% appearing once. Naivety among CD8 cells was defined by CD45RO negativity and positive CCR7 selection, thereby excluding terminally differentiated effector memory CD45RA+ cells.

The sequence derives from a woman aged 25 to 39 in good health. This chain links TRBV7-2 with TRBJ2-7; 9 bases map to TRBD1. The sequenced sample consisted of naive CD8+ T cells sorted from blood. The CDR3 nucleotides read TGTGCCAGCAGCTTTCCGAACAGGGGGCTATACGAGCAGTACTTC. Amino acids: CASSFPNRGLYEQYF.